The table lists the clone carrying this TCR beta chain with a few counts. The TCR beta CDR3 regions underwent amplification using RNA transcripts as the source. Primed by the HTBI set, a first-round RT-PCR was run on the TCR CDR3. From the multiplex PCR reads, TCRdb called clonotypes with MiXCR, one entry per CDR3 protein. Counted here are 300,000 to 400,000 distinct CDR3 sequences, about 13% occurring once; the ten biggest clones make up about 9.1%. The source of the sample is a study of T cells in Graves' hyperthyroidism and ophthalmopathy. This receptor was identified in a woman between 18 and 29 years old with Graves' hyperthyroidism. Material for sequencing was blood.

Here the CDR3 reads CSARPAKNYEQYF. CDR3 DNA sequence: TGCAGTGCTAGGCCCGCCAAAAACTACGAGCAGTACTTC. The rearrangement joins TRBV20-1 to TRBJ2-7; no clear D. This CDR3 is 13 amino acids long. Per germline, CDR1 DFQATT and CDR2 SNEGSKA (reference sequence). V was trimmed by 3 bases and J by 3 bases, leaving 12 bases between them.